This TCR beta chain was sequenced in a study of regulatory and conventional T cells in RAG deficiency. Study-level points and caveats: Shannon entropy fell and Simpson indices rose in RAG-deficient patients. Patient subsets had shorter CDR3s; Omenn Treg-Tconv overlap exceeded 85%. These Omenn syndrome Treg sorts may hold peripherally activated cells instead.

About this clone: Its cognate antigen is unknown.

CDR1 is ENHRY and CDR2 is SYGVKD in the germline V gene. The CDR3 is made up of 15 amino acids. Trimming at V came to 5 bases and at J to 5 bases, leaving 10 bases not matched to a gene. TCRdb's table, derived via immunoSEQ multiplex PCR, lists solely in-frame clones and lacks some. Counted here are over 7,500 clones, around 80% occurring once; the ten biggest clones make up over 30%. This sample was shared with a second study, whose subject was regulatory T cells. According to that study: The PCR used 52 TRBV and 13 TRBJ primers.

The chain recombines TRBV10-3 with TRBJ2-7, with 9 bases aligning to TRBD1. Sequencing was performed on CD8+ T cells sorted from blood. The sequence came from a human donor in good health. The CDR3 sequence is CAISITGDRDNEQYF. CDR3 sequence (DNA): TGTGCCATCAGTATAACCGGGGACAGGGATAACGAGCAGTACTTC.